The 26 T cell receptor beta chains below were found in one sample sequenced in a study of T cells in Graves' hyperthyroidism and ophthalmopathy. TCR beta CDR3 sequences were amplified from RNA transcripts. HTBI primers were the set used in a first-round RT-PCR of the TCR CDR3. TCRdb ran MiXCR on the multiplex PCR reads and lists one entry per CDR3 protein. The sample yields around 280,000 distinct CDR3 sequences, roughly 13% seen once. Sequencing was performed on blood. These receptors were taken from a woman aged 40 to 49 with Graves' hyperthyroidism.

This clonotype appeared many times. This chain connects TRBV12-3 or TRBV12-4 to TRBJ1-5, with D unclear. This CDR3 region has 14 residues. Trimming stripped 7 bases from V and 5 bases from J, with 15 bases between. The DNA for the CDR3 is TGTGCCAGCACCCGTGGGCAGATATATCAGCCCCAGCATTTT. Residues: CASTRGQIYQPQHF.

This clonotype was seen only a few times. The CDR3 bases are TGTGCCACCAGCAGAGATAGTGGACGAGACGGCAATGAGCAGTTCTTC. Translated: CATSRDSGRDGNEQFF. The chain has TRBV15 and TRBJ2-1, with D unclear. Germline CDR1 reads LNHNV; CDR2 reads YYDKDF (reference sequence). The CDR3 runs 16 residues. Trimming left V 0 bases short and J 6 bases short, with 15 bases between.

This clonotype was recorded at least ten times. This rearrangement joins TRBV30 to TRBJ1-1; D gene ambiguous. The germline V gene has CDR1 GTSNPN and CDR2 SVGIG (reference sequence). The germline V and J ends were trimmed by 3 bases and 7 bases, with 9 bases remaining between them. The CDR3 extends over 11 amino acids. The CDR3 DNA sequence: TGTGCCTGGAGCGTACAGTATGAAGCTTTCTTT. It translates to CAWSVQYEAFF.

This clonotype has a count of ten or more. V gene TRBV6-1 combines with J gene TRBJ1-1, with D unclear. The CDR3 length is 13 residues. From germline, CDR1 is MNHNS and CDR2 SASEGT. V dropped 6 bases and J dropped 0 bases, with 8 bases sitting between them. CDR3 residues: CASRFDLNTEAFF. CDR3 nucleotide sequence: TGTGCCAGCAGGTTCGACCTGAACACTGAAGCTTTCTTT.

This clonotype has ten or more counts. In DNA form, the CDR3 reads TGTGCCAGCAGGGCTGGCTCGGGACAACGGTACACCTTC. This encodes CASRAGSGQRYTF. This chain links TRBV2 with TRBJ1-2; a weak D match, TRBD1 (6 bases). Germline CDR1 SNHLY, CDR2 FYNNEI. This CDR3 has 13 residues. V was trimmed by 6 bases and J by 11 bases, leaving 19 bases between them.

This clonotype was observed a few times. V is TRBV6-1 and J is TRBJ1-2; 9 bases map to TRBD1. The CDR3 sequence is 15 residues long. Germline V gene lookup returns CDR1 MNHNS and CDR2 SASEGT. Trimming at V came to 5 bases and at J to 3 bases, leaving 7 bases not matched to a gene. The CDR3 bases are TGTGCCAGCAGTTCCCGGGACAGGGCTGACTATGGCTACACCTTC. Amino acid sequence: CASSSRDRADYGYTF.

CDR3 in amino acids: CAISDGGKNYGYTF. CDR3 DNA sequence: TGTGCCATCAGCGACGGGGGAAAGAACTATGGCTACACCTTC. The rearrangement links TRBV10-3 to TRBJ1-2; D perhaps matches TRBD1 (5 bases). The CDR3 loop spans 14 amino acids. Germline values: CDR1 ENHRY, CDR2 SYGVKD. Trimming removed 6 bases from V and 2 bases from J, with 13 bases in between.

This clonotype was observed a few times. The CDR3 reads CASSQGGGNEKLFF. The CDR3 nucleotides read TGTGCCAGCAGTCAGGGTGGGGGTAATGAAAAACTGTTTTTT. The J gene is TRBJ1-4, the V gene TRBV2, with a possible D match to TRBD1 (5 bases). The germline V gene encodes CDR1 SNHLY and CDR2 FYNNEI. This CDR3 has 14 amino acids. V was cut by 5 bases and J by 4 bases, with 11 bases left in between. Complete variable domain (other parts from reference TRBV2 and TRBJ1-4): EPEVTQTPSHQVTQMGQEVILRCVPISNHLYFYWYRQILGQKVEFLVSFYNNEISEKSEIFDDQFSVERPDGSNFTLKIRSTKLEDSAMYFCASSQGGGNEKLFFGSGTQLSVL.

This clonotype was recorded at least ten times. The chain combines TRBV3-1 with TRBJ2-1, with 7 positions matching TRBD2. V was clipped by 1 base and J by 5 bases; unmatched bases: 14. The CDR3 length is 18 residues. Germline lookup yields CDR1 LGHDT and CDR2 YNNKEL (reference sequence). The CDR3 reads CASSQVPGRASGNNEQFF. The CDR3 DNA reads TGTGCCAGCAGCCAAGTCCCCGGTAGGGCCAGCGGGAACAATGAGCAGTTCTTC.

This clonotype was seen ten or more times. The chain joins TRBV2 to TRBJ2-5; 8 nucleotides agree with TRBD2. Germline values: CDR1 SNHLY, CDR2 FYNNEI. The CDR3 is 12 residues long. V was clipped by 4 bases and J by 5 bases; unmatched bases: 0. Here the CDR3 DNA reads TGTGCCAGCAGTGGACTAGCGGAGACCCAGTACTTC. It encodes CASSGLAETQYF.

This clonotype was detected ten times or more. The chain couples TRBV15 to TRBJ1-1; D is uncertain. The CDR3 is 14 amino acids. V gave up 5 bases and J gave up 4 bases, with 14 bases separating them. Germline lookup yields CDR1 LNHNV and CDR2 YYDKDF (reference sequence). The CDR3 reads CATSEGWESTEAFF. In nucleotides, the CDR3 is TGTGCCACCAGCGAGGGCTGGGAGAGCACTGAAGCTTTCTTT.

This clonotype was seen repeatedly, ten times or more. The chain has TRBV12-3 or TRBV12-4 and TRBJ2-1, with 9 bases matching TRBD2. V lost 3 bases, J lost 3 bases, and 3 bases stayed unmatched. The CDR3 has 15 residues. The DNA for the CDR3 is TGTGCCAGCAGTTTCGCTAGCGGGGTCTACAATGAGCAGTTCTTC. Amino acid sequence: CASSFASGVYNEQFF.

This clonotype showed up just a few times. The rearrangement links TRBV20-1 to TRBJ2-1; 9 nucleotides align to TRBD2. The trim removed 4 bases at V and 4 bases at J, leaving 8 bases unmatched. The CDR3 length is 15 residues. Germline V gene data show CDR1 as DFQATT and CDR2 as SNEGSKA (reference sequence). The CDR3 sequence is CSAKISGRTYNEQFF. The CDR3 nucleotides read TGCAGTGCTAAAATTAGCGGGAGAACGTACAATGAGCAGTTCTTC.

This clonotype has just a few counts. The CDR3 DNA sequence: TGTGCCAGCCGACGTAGACCTGCCCCTAATGAGCAGTTCTTC. Its translation is CASRRRPAPNEQFF. The chain links TRBV2 to TRBJ2-1; D is unclear. Germline V CDR1 and CDR2: SNHLY, FYNNEI. CDR3 length equals 14 residues. Trimming removed 8 bases at V and 7 bases at J, with 18 bases between.

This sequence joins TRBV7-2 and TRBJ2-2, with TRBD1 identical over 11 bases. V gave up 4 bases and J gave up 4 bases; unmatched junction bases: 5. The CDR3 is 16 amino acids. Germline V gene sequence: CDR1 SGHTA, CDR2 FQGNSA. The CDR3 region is CASSSPGQGVTGELFF. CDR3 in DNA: TGTGCCAGCAGCTCCCCGGGACAGGGGGTCACCGGGGAGCTGTTTTTT.

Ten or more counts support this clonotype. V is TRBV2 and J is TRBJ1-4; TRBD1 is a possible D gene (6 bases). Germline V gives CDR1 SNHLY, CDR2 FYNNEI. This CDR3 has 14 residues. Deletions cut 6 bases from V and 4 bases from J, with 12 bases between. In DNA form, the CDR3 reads TGTGCCAGCAGCGCGGGGGCAAGTAATGAAAAACTGTTTTTT. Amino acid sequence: CASSAGASNEKLFF.

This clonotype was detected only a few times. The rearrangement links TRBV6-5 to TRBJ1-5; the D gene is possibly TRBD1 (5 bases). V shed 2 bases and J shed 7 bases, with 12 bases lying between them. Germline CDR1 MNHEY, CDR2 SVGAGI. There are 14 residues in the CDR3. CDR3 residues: CASSYGPGTQPQHF. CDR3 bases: TGTGCCAGCAGTTACGGCCCAGGGACCCAGCCCCAGCATTTT.

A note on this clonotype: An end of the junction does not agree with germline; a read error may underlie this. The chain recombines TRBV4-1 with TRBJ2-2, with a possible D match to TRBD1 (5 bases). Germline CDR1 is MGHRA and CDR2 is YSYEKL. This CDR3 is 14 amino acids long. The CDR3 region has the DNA TGCGCCAGCAACCAAGTGACAGCCGTGAGATTGCTGTTTTTT. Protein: CASNQVTAVRLLFF.

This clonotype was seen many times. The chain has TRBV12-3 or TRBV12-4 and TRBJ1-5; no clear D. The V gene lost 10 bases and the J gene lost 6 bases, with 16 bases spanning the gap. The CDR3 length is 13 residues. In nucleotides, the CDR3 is TGTGCCACCAGCATAAACCTTGTTCAGCCCCAGCATTTT. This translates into CATSINLVQPQHF.

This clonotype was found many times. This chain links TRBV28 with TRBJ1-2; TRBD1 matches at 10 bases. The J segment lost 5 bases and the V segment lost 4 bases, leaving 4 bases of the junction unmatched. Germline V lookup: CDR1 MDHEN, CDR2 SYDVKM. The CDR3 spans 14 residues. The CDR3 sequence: CASSYPGQGYGYTF. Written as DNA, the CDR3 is TGTGCCAGCAGTTACCCGGGACAGGGGTATGGCTACACCTTC.

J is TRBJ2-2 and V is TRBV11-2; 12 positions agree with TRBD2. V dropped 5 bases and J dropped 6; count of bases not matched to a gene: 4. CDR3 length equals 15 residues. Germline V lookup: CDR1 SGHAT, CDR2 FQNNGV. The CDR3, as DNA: TGTGCCAGCAGCCTGACTAGCGGGAGTTCCGGGGAGCTGTTTTTT. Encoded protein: CASSLTSGSSGELFF.

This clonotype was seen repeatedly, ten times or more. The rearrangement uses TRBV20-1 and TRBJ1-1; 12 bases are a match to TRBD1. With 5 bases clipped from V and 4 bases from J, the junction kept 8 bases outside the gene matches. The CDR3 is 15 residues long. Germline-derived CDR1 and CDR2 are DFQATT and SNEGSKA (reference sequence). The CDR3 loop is CSASAPGQGATEAFF. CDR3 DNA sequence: TGCAGTGCTTCGGCTCCGGGACAGGGGGCCACTGAAGCTTTCTTT.

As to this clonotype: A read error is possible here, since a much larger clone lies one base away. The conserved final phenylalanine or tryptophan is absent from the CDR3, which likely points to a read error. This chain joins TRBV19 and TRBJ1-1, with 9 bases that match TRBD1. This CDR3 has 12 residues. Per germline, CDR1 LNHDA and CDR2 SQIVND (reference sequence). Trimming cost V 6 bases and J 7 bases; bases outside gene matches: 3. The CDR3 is CASRGQGIEAFL. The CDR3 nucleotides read TGTGCCAGTAGAGGACAGGGGATTGAAGCTTTCCTT.

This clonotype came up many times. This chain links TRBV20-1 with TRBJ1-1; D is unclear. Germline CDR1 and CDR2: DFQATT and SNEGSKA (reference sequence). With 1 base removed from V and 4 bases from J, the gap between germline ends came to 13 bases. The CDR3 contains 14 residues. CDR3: CSARGLGQPTEAFF. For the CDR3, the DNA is TGCAGTGCTAGAGGGCTAGGGCAGCCCACTGAAGCTTTCTTT.

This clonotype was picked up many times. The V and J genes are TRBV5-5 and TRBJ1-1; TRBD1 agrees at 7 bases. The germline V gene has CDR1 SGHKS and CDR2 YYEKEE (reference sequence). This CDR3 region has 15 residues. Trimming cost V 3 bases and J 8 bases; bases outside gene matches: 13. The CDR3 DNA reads TGTGCCAGCAGCTCCGTGAGGGGACAGTCCATCGAAGCTTTCTTT. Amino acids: CASSSVRGQSIEAFF.

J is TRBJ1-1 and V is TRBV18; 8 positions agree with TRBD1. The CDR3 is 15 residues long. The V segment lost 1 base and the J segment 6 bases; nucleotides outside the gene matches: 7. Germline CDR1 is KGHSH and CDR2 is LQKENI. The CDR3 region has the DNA TGTGCCAGCTCACCACGGGGGGACAGGCGCCCTGAAGCTTTCTTT. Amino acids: CASSPRGDRRPEAFF.